Listed here are 26 T cell receptor beta chains from one sample, sequenced in a study of T cell changes during pregnancy in multiple sclerosis. Profiled with immunoSEQ multiplex PCR; TCRdb holds only in-frame clones, not every one. This repertoire shows approximately 100,000 clones, 85% to 95% found once; its top ten account for 0.95% to 1.5%. Sequences were derived from peripheral blood, sampled in the second trimester of pregnancy. Receptors originate from a female donor with multiple sclerosis, enrolled in a pregnancy study.

The chain combines TRBV7-9 with TRBJ1-2; D remains ambiguous. The CDR3 extends over 14 amino acids. Germline-derived CDR1 and CDR2 are SEHNR and FQNEAQ (reference sequence). V lost 1 base to trimming and J lost 3 bases, with 9 bases between them. The CDR3 reads CASSLGSPYYGYTF. CDR3 nucleotides: TGTGCCAGCAGCTTAGGGAGTCCCTACTATGGCTACACCTTC.

The chain recombines TRBV28 with TRBJ1-3; D not certain. The germline V gene has CDR1 MDHEN and CDR2 SYDVKM. Trimming removed 1 base at V and 4 bases at J, with 20 bases between. CDR3 length equals 18 residues. The CDR3 DNA reads as TGTGCCAGCAGTTTATATTCCCTATTCGCCCCACAGGGAAACACCATATATTTT. This encodes CASSLYSLFAPQGNTIYF.

Here the CDR3 reads CASSDSGGSNNEQFF. In DNA, the CDR3 is TGTGCCAGCAGCGACAGCGGGGGGTCTAACAATGAGCAGTTCTTC. This sequence joins TRBV7-3 and TRBJ2-1; 9 bases match TRBD2. V lost 5 bases to trimming and J lost 5 bases; unmatched junction nucleotides: 7. The CDR3 is 15 residues long. The V gene's germline CDR1 is SGHTA and CDR2 FQGTGA.

This clone was seen a few times. The chain is built from TRBV6-4 and TRBJ1-1; tentative D call: TRBD1 (5 bases). In germline, CDR1 is MRHNA, CDR2 SNTAGT. Between the trimmed V and J ends, which lost 9 bases and 1 base, there was a span of 15 bases. The CDR3 runs to 14 residues. The CDR3 DNA sequence: TGTGCCAGGAGATTACCTCAGGGGAACACTGAAGCTTTCTTT. This encodes CARRLPQGNTEAFF.

The chain uses TRBV6-5 and TRBJ1-1; D is ambiguous. V was trimmed by 7 bases and J by 0 bases, leaving 9 bases between them. The CDR3 is 13 residues long. Germline V gives CDR1 MNHEY, CDR2 SVGAGI. The CDR3 here is CASTPTVNTEAFF. In nucleotides, the CDR3 is TGTGCCAGCACCCCCACAGTGAACACTGAAGCTTTCTTT.

The V gene is TRBV6-1, the J gene TRBJ1-5; D is unresolved. V was cut by 1 base and J by 6 bases, with 7 bases left in between. The CDR3 is 13 amino acids. The germline V gene has CDR1 MNHNS and CDR2 SASEGT. The CDR3, as DNA: TGTGCCAGCAGTGAAGGACTGGGTCAGCCCCAGCATTTT. Encoded protein: CASSEGLGQPQHF.

This chain links TRBV2 with TRBJ2-1, with D hard to call. The CDR3 totals 12 residues. The V end lost 3 bases, the J end lost 10 bases, and 10 bases lay between the germline ends. Germline CDR1 is SNHLY and CDR2 is FYNNEI. This chain's CDR3 is CASSDRWLEQFF. The CDR3 region has the DNA TGTGCCAGCAGTGATCGGTGGTTGGAGCAGTTCTTC.

V and J are TRBV6-4 and TRBJ2-5; 8 positions match TRBD2. This CDR3 has 14 residues. CDR1 and CDR2 from the germline V gene are MRHNA and SNTAGT. The V gene end was trimmed by 3 bases and the J gene end by 5 bases; junction bases not matched to a gene: 5. Here the CDR3 DNA reads TGTGCCAGCAGTGAAGGCGGGGGGAGTGAGACCCAGTACTTC. Encoded protein: CASSEGGGSETQYF.

This rearrangement joins TRBV7-9 to TRBJ1-2, with TRBD1 identical over 7 bases. The CDR3 loop spans 12 amino acids. The junction had 1 base not matched to a gene; V was cut back by 4 bases and J by 5 bases. Germline loops: CDR1 SEHNR, CDR2 FQNEAQ (reference sequence). The CDR3 region is CASSSTGYGYTF. The DNA of the CDR3 is TGTGCCAGCAGCTCGACAGGGTATGGCTACACCTTC. The full variable domain, its missing parts supplied by reference TRBV7-9 and TRBJ1-2, is DTGVSQNPRHKITKRGQNVTFRCDPISEHNRLYWYRQTLGQGPEFLTYFQNEAQLEKSRLLSDRFSAERPKGSFSTLEIQRTEQGDSAMYLCASSSTGYGYTFGSGTRLTVV.

CDR3 bases: TGTGCCAGCAGCCTCAACAGGGGGCTGGAGACCCAGTACTTC. It codes for CASSLNRGLETQYF. V is TRBV7-7 and J is TRBJ2-5; 9 bases are shared with TRBD1. The CDR3 spans 14 residues. Germline trimming cut 5 bases from V and 5 bases from J; bases unmatched to any gene: 6. Germline V gene sequence: CDR1 SSHAT, CDR2 FNYEAQ (reference sequence).

This chain connects TRBV28 to TRBJ1-5; 9 nucleotides match TRBD1. CDR3 size: 16 residues. Germline CDR1 is MDHEN and CDR2 is SYDVKM. Unmatched junction bases numbered 6, after V lost 5 bases and J lost 1 base. The CDR3 DNA reads TGTGCCAGCAGTCTAACCGGGACAGGGAGCAATCAGCCCCAGCATTTT. Encoded protein: CASSLTGTGSNQPQHF. Supplemented by reference TRBV28 and TRBJ1-5, the full variable domain reads DVKVTQSSRYLVKRTGEKVFLECVQDMDHENMFWYRQDPGLGLRLIYFSYDVKMKEKGDIPEGYSVSREKKERFSLILESASTNQTSMYLCASSLTGTGSNQPQHFGDGTRLSIL.

The V call is TRBV7-3, the J call TRBJ2-3; D not resolved. This CDR3 has 13 residues. Deletions cut 5 bases from V and 4 bases from J, with 10 bases between. The V gene's germline CDR1 is SGHTA and CDR2 FQGTGA. CDR3 protein: CASSLAFPDTQYF. The CDR3 DNA reads as TGTGCCAGCAGCCTCGCGTTCCCAGATACGCAGTATTTT.

The chain is built from TRBV13 and TRBJ2-7; 8 nucleotides agree with TRBD2. The CDR3 extends over 15 amino acids. The germline CDR1 and CDR2 sequences are PRHDT and FYEKMQ (reference sequence). V lost 5 bases to trimming and J lost 2 bases; unmatched junction nucleotides: 8. The CDR3 region is CASSPAGRGAYEQYF. In DNA, the CDR3 is TGTGCCAGCAGCCCAGCCGGGCGGGGGGCCTACGAGCAGTACTTC.

The chain combines TRBV6-1 with TRBJ1-1; perhaps TRBD1 as D (5 bases). CDR3 size: 15 residues. From germline, CDR1 is MNHNS and CDR2 SASEGT. The ends were cut back, 3 bases at V and 4 bases at J, with 15 bases in the middle. CDR3 bases: TGTGCCAGCAGTGATCCGGGGGGAACGATCACTGAAGCTTTCTTT. Translation: CASSDPGGTITEAFF.

The rearrangement links TRBV9 to TRBJ2-3, with a possible D match to TRBD2 (6 bases). CDR3 length: 15 amino acids. The V end lost 2 bases, the J end lost 1 base, and 11 bases lay between the germline ends. Germline loops: CDR1 SGDLS, CDR2 YYNGEE. The CDR3 spells CASSVGGLGTDTQYF. Here the CDR3 DNA reads TGTGCCAGCAGCGTTGGGGGACTCGGCACAGATACGCAGTATTTT.

V and J are TRBV18 and TRBJ2-3; D perhaps matches TRBD2 (6 bases). Trimming shortened V by 4 bases and J by 3 bases, and 14 bases separated the two germline ends. The length of the CDR3 is 15 residues. The germline CDR1 and CDR2 sequences are KGHSH and LQKENI. In nucleotides, the CDR3 is TGTGCCAGCTCACTCGGGACTGGCGAAACAGATACGCAGTATTTT. This gives the protein CASSLGTGETDTQYF.

The CDR3 DNA sequence: TGTGCCAGCAGCTTAGTACAGGGTGGGGGTAATGAGCAGTTCTTC. This sequence encodes CASSLVQGGGNEQFF. The chain links TRBV13 to TRBJ2-1; TRBD1 is a possible D gene (6 bases). The V end lost 1 base, the J end lost 7 bases, and 14 bases lay between the germline ends. The V gene's germline CDR1 is PRHDT and CDR2 FYEKMQ (reference sequence). The CDR3 is made up of 15 amino acids.

This clone was seen more than once but under ten times. The DNA for the CDR3 is TGTGCCAGCAGCCAGGTGGTAGACACTGAAGCTTTCTTT. It translates to CASSQVVDTEAFF. The chain combines TRBV4-2 with TRBJ1-1; D call uncertain. V was pared by 3 bases and J by 3 bases, with 8 bases between. Per germline, CDR1 LGHNA and CDR2 YNFKEQ. The CDR3 contains 13 residues.

The chain uses TRBV5-1 and TRBJ2-1; TRBD2 matches 8 bases. Germline lookup yields CDR1 SGHRS and CDR2 YFSETQ. Trimming removed 2 bases from V and 5 bases from J; junction bases left unmatched: 9. The CDR3 sequence is 16 residues long. CDR3 sequence (DNA): TGCGCCAGCAGCTTCGGTTCACGGGGGGGTGACAATGAGCAGTTCTTC. Translation gives CASSFGSRGGDNEQFF. The full variable domain, completed using reference TRBV5-1 and TRBJ2-1, is KAGVTQTPRYLIKTRGQQVTLSCSPISGHRSVSWYQQTPGQGLQFLFEYFSETQRNKGNFPGRFSGRQFSNSRSEMNVSTLELGDSALYLCASSFGSRGGDNEQFFGPGTRLTVL.

This clone was seen a handful of times. The V and J genes are TRBV29-1 and TRBJ1-1; D gene uncertain. Germline V CDR1 and CDR2: SQVTM, ANQGSEA. The CDR3 contains 10 residues. V lost 5 bases and J lost 2, with 3 bases in between. The CDR3 sequence is CSVLNTEAFF. In nucleotides, the CDR3 is TGCAGCGTTTTAAACACTGAAGCTTTCTTT.

The V and J genes are TRBV5-8 and TRBJ1-6, with 9 bases identical to TRBD1. J gave up 10 bases and V 0 bases, and 5 bases lay outside the gene matches. CDR3 length: 15 amino acids. Germline CDR1 is SGHTS and CDR2 is YDEGEE. The CDR3 loop reads CASSLARTGVSPLHF. The CDR3 DNA is TGTGCCAGCAGCTTGGCCCGGACAGGGGTATCACCCCTCCACTTT.

This chain links TRBV18 with TRBJ1-1; D call uncertain. V lost 6 bases and J 3 bases, leaving 8 bases between the germline ends. This CDR3 has 12 amino acids. Germline CDR1 KGHSH, CDR2 LQKENI. The CDR3 spells CASSPVDTEAFF. The CDR3 DNA reads TGTGCCAGCTCGCCGGTGGACACTGAAGCTTTCTTT.

CDR3 residues: CASSLGQLVYGYTF. CDR3 sequence (DNA): TGTGCCAGCAGCTTGGGACAGCTGGTTTATGGCTACACCTTC. This rearrangement joins TRBV5-8 to TRBJ1-2, with a tentative D call TRBD1 (5 bases). Per germline, CDR1 SGHTS and CDR2 YDEGEE. The germline V and J ends were trimmed by 0 bases and 5 bases, with 11 bases remaining between them. The CDR3 sequence is 14 residues long.

The chain's CDR3 is CASSGGTSGGGTDTQYF. CDR3 DNA sequence: TGTGCCAGTAGTGGCGGGACTAGCGGGGGGGGCACAGATACGCAGTATTTT. The chain employs TRBV19 and TRBJ2-3, with 16 bases matching TRBD2. V dropped 5 bases and J dropped 1; count of bases not matched to a gene: 3. CDR1 is LNHDA, CDR2 SQIVND, per germline (reference sequence). CDR3 length: 17 residues. Based on the CDR3 plus reference TRBV19 and TRBJ2-3, the full variable domain is DGGITQSPKYLFRKEGQNVTLSCEQNLNHDAMYWYRQDPGQGLRLIYYSQIVNDFQKGDIAEGYSVSREKKESFPLTVTSAQKNPTAFYLCASSGGTSGGGTDTQYFGPGTRLTVL.

V gene TRBV12-5 combines with J gene TRBJ1-1; 11 positions match TRBD1. Germline V lookup: CDR1 LGHNT, CDR2 FRNRAP. This CDR3 has 15 residues. V was pared by 7 bases and J by 3 bases, with 7 bases of the junction left unmatched. CDR3 nucleotide sequence: TGTGCTAGTGCCCTCCGGGACAGGGGGGACACTGAAGCTTTCTTT. Translating it yields CASALRDRGDTEAFF.

The chain combines TRBV30 with TRBJ1-1; possible D gene TRBD1, 6 bases. CDR1 is GTSNPN and CDR2 is SVGIG in the germline V gene (reference sequence). V shed 3 bases and J shed 1 base, with 9 bases lying between them. The CDR3 extends over 13 amino acids. For the CDR3, the DNA is TGTGCCTGGAGCCTCAGGGGGAACACTGAAGCTTTCTTT. Amino acids: CAWSLRGNTEAFF.